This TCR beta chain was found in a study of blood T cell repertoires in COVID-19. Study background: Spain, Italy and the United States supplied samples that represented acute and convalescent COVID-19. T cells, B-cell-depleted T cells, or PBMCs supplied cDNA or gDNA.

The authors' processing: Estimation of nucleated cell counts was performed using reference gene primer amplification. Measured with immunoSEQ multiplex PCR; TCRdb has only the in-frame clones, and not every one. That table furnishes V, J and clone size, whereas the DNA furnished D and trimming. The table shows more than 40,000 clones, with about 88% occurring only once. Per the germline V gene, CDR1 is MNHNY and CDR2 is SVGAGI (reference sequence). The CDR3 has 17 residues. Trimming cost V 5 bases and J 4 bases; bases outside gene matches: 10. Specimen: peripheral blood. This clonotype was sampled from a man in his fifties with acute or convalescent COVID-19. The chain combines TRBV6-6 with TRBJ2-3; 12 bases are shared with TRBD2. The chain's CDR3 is CASSLRGTSGSPDTQYF. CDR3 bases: TGTGCCAGCAGTCTCCGCGGGACTAGCGGGTCCCCAGATACGCAGTATTTT.